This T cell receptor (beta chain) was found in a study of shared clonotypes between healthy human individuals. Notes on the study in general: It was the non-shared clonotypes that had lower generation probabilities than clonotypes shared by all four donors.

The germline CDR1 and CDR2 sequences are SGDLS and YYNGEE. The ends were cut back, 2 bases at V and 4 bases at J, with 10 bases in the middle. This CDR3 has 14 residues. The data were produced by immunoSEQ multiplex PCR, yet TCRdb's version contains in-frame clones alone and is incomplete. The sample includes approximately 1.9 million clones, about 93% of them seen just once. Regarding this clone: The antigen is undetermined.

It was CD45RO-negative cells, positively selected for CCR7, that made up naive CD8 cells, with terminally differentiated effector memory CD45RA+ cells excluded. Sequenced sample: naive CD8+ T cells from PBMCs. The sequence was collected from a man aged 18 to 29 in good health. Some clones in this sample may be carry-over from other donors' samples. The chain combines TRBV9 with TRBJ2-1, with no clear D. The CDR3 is CASSVAQSYNEQFF. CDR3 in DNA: TGTGCCAGCAGCGTCGCACAGTCTTACAATGAGCAGTTCTTC.